One and the same sample provided the 21 T cell receptor beta chains below, sequenced in a study of blood T cell repertoires in COVID-19. Assay: immunoSEQ multiplex PCR; the TCRdb copy retains only in-frame clones and omits some. The sample lists hundreds of thousands of clones; 70% to 90% were seen once. The sample comprised peripheral blood. The receptors stem from a woman between 18 and 29 years old who had recovered from COVID-19.

The chain joins TRBV13 to TRBJ2-7; maybe TRBD2 (5 bases). The CDR3 is 14 amino acids. The V end was cut by 4 bases, the J end by 6 bases, with 16 bases between. Germline assignment: CDR1 PRHDT and CDR2 FYEKMQ (reference sequence). The CDR3 DNA reads TGTGCCAGCAGCTCGGGCCGGGGAAAGGTCGAGCAGTACTTC. Its translation: CASSSGRGKVEQYF.

The chain combines TRBV9 with TRBJ2-3; TRBD2 aligns across 15 bases. Per germline, CDR1 SGDLS and CDR2 YYNGEE. The CDR3 contains 16 residues. With 2 bases clipped from V and 4 bases from J, the junction kept 2 bases outside the gene matches. The CDR3 DNA follows: TGTGCCAGCAGCGTCGGACTAGCGGGAGGGTCAGATACGCAGTATTTT. Translating it yields CASSVGLAGGSDTQYF.

This clone was observed a handful of times. V is TRBV18 and J is TRBJ2-1, with 7 bases matching TRBD1. Germline trimming cut 4 bases from V and 3 bases from J; bases unmatched to any gene: 0. Germline assignment: CDR1 KGHSH and CDR2 LQKENI. There are 13 residues in the CDR3. CDR3: CASSRDSYNEQFF. The CDR3, as DNA: TGTGCCAGCTCACGGGACAGCTACAATGAGCAGTTCTTC. Combining the CDR3 with reference TRBV18 and TRBJ2-1 gives the whole variable domain NAGVMQNPRHLVRRRGQEARLRCSPMKGHSHVYWYRQLPEEGLKFMVYLQKENIIDESGMPKERFSAEFPKEGPSILRIQQVVRGDSAAYFCASSRDSYNEQFFGPGTRLTVL.

The rearrangement uses TRBV7-9 and TRBJ2-3; D is uncertain. This CDR3 region has 16 residues. Germline loops: CDR1 SEHNR, CDR2 FQNEAQ (reference sequence). Trimming took off 1 base at V and 2 bases at J, with 13 bases between the two ends. Here the CDR3 DNA reads TGTGCCAGCAGCTTAGGTACAGTCTCGGTCACAGATACGCAGTATTTT. Translating gives CASSLGTVSVTDTQYF.

This clone is a singleton in its sample. The chain links TRBV27 to TRBJ2-7; 7 bases map to TRBD2. The CDR3 runs to 15 residues. Losses at the gene ends were 5 bases for V and 2 bases for J; bases not matched to a gene: 9. Germline CDR1 reads MNHEY; CDR2 reads SMNVEV (reference sequence). The CDR3 is CASSIAGANPYEQYF. Written as DNA, the CDR3 is TGTGCCAGCAGTATAGCGGGTGCCAACCCCTACGAGCAGTACTTC.

This clone is a singleton in its sample. This chain connects TRBV10-3 to TRBJ2-1; D remains ambiguous. This CDR3 is 11 amino acids long. Germline V gives CDR1 ENHRY, CDR2 SYGVKD. V was clipped by 4 bases and J by 7 bases, with 5 bases between them. CDR3 sequence: CAISVSNEQFF. The CDR3 bases are TGTGCCATCAGTGTTAGTAATGAGCAGTTCTTC.

The chain has TRBV3-1 (or the pseudogene TRBV3-2) and TRBJ1-4; 7 bases agree with TRBD1. The CDR3 totals 15 residues. Germline loops: CDR1 LGHDT, CDR2 YNNKEL (reference sequence). Trimming at V came to 0 bases and at J to 6 bases, leaving 4 bases not matched to a gene. Written as DNA, the CDR3 is TGTGCCAGCAGCCAAGACGCAGGGGGAGATGAAAAACTGTTTTTT. This codes for CASSQDAGGDEKLFF.

This chain connects TRBV9 to TRBJ1-2, with 8 bases fitting TRBD1. The J segment lost 12 bases and the V segment lost 3 bases, leaving 7 bases of the junction unmatched. This CDR3 spans 12 amino acids. Germline CDR1 SGDLS, CDR2 YYNGEE. The CDR3 reads CASSGLTGENTF. The CDR3 region has the DNA TGTGCCAGCAGCGGATTGACAGGGGAGAACACCTTC.

The chain employs TRBV7-9 and TRBJ1-4; D uncertain. The CDR3 is 16 amino acids. The germline gives CDR1 SEHNR, CDR2 FQNEAQ (reference sequence). V lost 2 bases, J lost 3 bases, and 13 bases lay in between. The CDR3 nucleotides are TGTGCCAGCAGCTTACCCCTACAGAGTCCTAATGAAAAACTGTTTTTT. The encoded protein is CASSLPLQSPNEKLFF.

This chain connects TRBV7-9 to TRBJ2-1; tentatively, D is TRBD2 (6 bases). The germline gives CDR1 SEHNR, CDR2 FQNEAQ (reference sequence). This CDR3 is built from 13 residues. Trimming removed 6 bases at V and 8 bases at J, with 14 bases between. This CDR3 is CASSYSGDHEQFF. DNA for the CDR3: TGTGCCAGCAGTTATTCGGGGGACCATGAGCAGTTCTTC.

The chain links TRBV19 to TRBJ2-1; 15 bases fit TRBD2. Germline V lookup: CDR1 LNHDA, CDR2 SQIVND (reference sequence). Germline trimming cut 5 bases from V and 8 bases from J; bases unmatched to any gene: 7. The CDR3 is made up of 16 amino acids. The chain's CDR3 is CASSGGTSGRRDEQFF. CDR3 coding DNA: TGTGCCAGTAGTGGCGGGACTAGCGGGAGGAGAGATGAGCAGTTCTTC.

The CDR3 loop is CASSLQYSGNTIYF. The DNA of the CDR3 is TGTGCCAGCAGCCTACAGTACTCTGGAAACACCATATATTTT. The chain couples TRBV2 to TRBJ1-3; D is unresolved. The germline V gene has CDR1 SNHLY and CDR2 FYNNEI. Trimming removed 6 bases from V and 0 bases from J, with 9 bases in between. The CDR3 extends over 14 amino acids.

This chain links TRBV6-4 with TRBJ2-1, with D possibly TRBD1 on 5 matching bases. The CDR3 length is 16 residues. CDR1 is MRHNA and CDR2 is SNTAGT in the germline V gene. Between the trimmed V and J ends, which lost 5 bases and 3 bases, there was a span of 17 bases. For the CDR3, the DNA is TGTGCCAGCAGTTCCTATCCCCCGACAGTCTACAATGAGCAGTTCTTC. Encoded protein: CASSSYPPTVYNEQFF.

The chain joins TRBV27 to TRBJ1-6; 8 bases align to TRBD1. This CDR3 has 16 amino acids. Unmatched junction bases numbered 8, after V lost 10 bases and J lost 0 bases. Germline lookup yields CDR1 MNHEY and CDR2 SMNVEV (reference sequence). This CDR3 reads CATGTGISSYNSPLHF. The CDR3 DNA sequence: TGTGCCACCGGGACAGGAATTAGCTCCTATAATTCACCCCTCCACTTT.

The chain uses TRBV27 and TRBJ2-7; maybe TRBD2 (6 bases). The CDR3 is 14 residues long. V was trimmed by 4 bases and J by 4 bases, leaving 14 bases between them. Germline V lookup: CDR1 MNHEY, CDR2 SMNVEV (reference sequence). DNA of the CDR3: TGTGCCAGCAGTTCCGGGACGGCGGGATACGAGCAGTACTTC. Protein product: CASSSGTAGYEQYF.

The chain uses TRBV29-1 and TRBJ2-1; D uncertain. The CDR3 spans 12 residues. Trimming stripped 2 bases from V and 3 bases from J, with 5 bases between. Germline CDR1 is SQVTM and CDR2 is ANQGSEA. The CDR3, as DNA: TGCAGCGTTGAATGGCACTACAATGAGCAGTTCTTC. Its protein product is CSVEWHYNEQFF.

The chain is built from TRBV10-3 and TRBJ2-3, with TRBD2 as a possible D gene (5 bases). CDR1 ENHRY and CDR2 SYGVKD come from the germline V gene. The length of the CDR3 is 16 residues. V was trimmed by 0 bases and J by 1 base, leaving 11 bases between them. CDR3 loop: CAISESVGVGTDTQYF. The CDR3, as DNA: TGTGCCATCAGTGAGTCCGTGGGAGTGGGCACAGATACGCAGTATTTT.

In its sample, this clone was seen once. V usage is TRBV28 and J usage is TRBJ1-5; 7 bases map to TRBD1. V was pared by 5 bases and J by 11 bases, with 21 bases of the junction left unmatched. Germline CDR1 and CDR2: MDHEN and SYDVKM. This CDR3 region has 17 residues. DNA of the CDR3: TGTGCCAGCAGTACCCTAGGACAGGCCCCCTTAATGGGGACCCAGCATTTT. Protein product: CASSTLGQAPLMGTQHF.

The chain couples TRBV5-5 to TRBJ1-1; weak D call: TRBD1 (5 bases). Germline values: CDR1 SGHKS, CDR2 YYEKEE (reference sequence). V lost 5 bases to trimming and J lost 0 bases, with 11 bases between them. The CDR3 covers 14 residues. The CDR3 coding sequence is TGTGCCAGCAGTACCGACAGATTGAACACTGAAGCTTTCTTT. It codes for CASSTDRLNTEAFF. Drawing the rest from reference TRBV5-5 and TRBJ1-1, the complete variable domain is DAGVTQSPTHLIKTRGQQVTLRCSPISGHKSVSWYQQVLGQGPQFIFQYYEKEERGRGNFPDRFSARQFPNYSSELNVNALLLGDSALYLCASSTDRLNTEAFFGQGTRLTVV.

V gene TRBV4-3 combines with J gene TRBJ2-2, with 7 bases identical to TRBD1. Germline CDR1 and CDR2: LGHNA and YSLEER. CDR3 length equals 15 residues. The J segment lost 1 base and the V segment lost 4 bases, leaving 3 bases of the junction unmatched. This CDR3 reads CASSRGQVNTGELFF. In DNA, the CDR3 is TGCGCCAGCAGCCGCGGACAGGTGAACACCGGGGAGCTGTTTTTT.

The J gene is TRBJ2-1, the V gene TRBV27, with 15 bases aligning to TRBD2. The CDR3 loop spans 22 amino acids. The germline V gene encodes CDR1 MNHEY and CDR2 SMNVEV (reference sequence). V shed 5 bases and J 1 base; nucleotides not matched to a gene: 18. The CDR3: CASSPHWTSGRVLVMSYNEQFF. The CDR3 DNA reads as TGTGCCAGCAGTCCACATTGGACTAGCGGGAGGGTTCTCGTTATGTCCTACAATGAGCAGTTCTTC.